The rows below give T cell receptor beta chains drawn from one sample of a study of cytomegalovirus exposure and HLA in healthy donors. Some clones are missing from TCRdb's copy, which holds only in-frame ones; the method was immunoSEQ multiplex PCR. The sample carries 50,000 to 70,000 clones, about four fifths recorded once. The sequenced sample was PBMCs. These receptors were collected from a woman in her thirties or forties in good health and CMV-seronegative. CDR3s include the opening cysteine and the closing phenylalanine or tryptophan. D genes are given only for firm matches. Size tells how often a clone was seen (once, few, many) or the class of an expanded clone, and some rows leave it out.

D: TRBD1; size: NA; V: TRBV10-3; J: TRBJ2-1; CDR3: CATADRGRTNEQFF; DNA: TGTGCCACCGCAGACAGGGGGCGAACCAATGAGCAGTTCTTC
D: NA; size: NA; V: TRBV4-2; J: TRBJ1-1; CDR3: CASSQALGGRGTEAFF; DNA: TGTGCCAGCAGCCAAGCGTTGGGGGGGCGCGGCACTGAAGCTTTCTTT
D: NA; size: NA; V: TRBV5-6; J: TRBJ1-3; CDR3: CASSPGGGSGNTIYF; DNA: TGTGCCAGCAGCCCGGGAGGAGGGTCTGGAAACACCATATATTTT
D: TRBD2; size: NA; V: TRBV7-9; J: TRBJ2-1; CDR3: CASSLVTSAHYNEQFF; DNA: TGTGCCAGCAGCTTAGTGACTAGCGCCCACTACAATGAGCAGTTCTTC
D: NA; size: once; V: TRBV19; J: TRBJ2-5; CDR3: CASSMIRGYQETQYF; DNA: TGTGCCAGTAGTATGATCAGGGGATACCAAGAGACCCAGTACTTC
D: TRBD1; size: NA; V: TRBV5-4; J: TRBJ2-1; CDR3: CASSLYPGQGAGEQFF; DNA: TGTGCCAGCAGCTTATACCCGGGACAGGGGGCGGGTGAGCAGTTCTTC
D: NA; size: NA; V: TRBV28; J: TRBJ2-7; CDR3: CASSVAFQGQYF; DNA: TGTGCCAGCAGTGTAGCTTTTCAGGGGCAGTACTTC
D: TRBD1; size: NA; V: TRBV5-1; J: TRBJ1-2; CDR3: CASSLQTGGDYGYTF; DNA: TGCGCCAGCAGCTTACAAACAGGGGGCGATTATGGCTACACCTTC
D: NA; size: NA; V: TRBV29-1; J: TRBJ2-7; CDR3: CSASGLASSYEQYF; DNA: TGCAGCGCCTCGGGACTGGCAAGCTCCTACGAGCAGTACTTC
D: NA; size: NA; V: TRBV4-1; J: TRBJ2-2; CDR3: CASSQGPNTGELFF; DNA: TGCGCCAGCAGCCAAGGGCCCAACACCGGGGAGCTGTTTTTT
D: NA; size: NA; V: TRBV4-1; J: TRBJ1-2; CDR3: CASSQDHPGYGYTF; DNA: TGCGCCAGCAGCCAAGATCATCCGGGATATGGCTACACCTTC
D: TRBD2; size: NA; V: TRBV28; J: TRBJ2-5; CDR3: CASSPSSGGETQYF; DNA: TGTGCCAGCAGCCCCTCCTCGGGGGGTGAGACCCAGTACTTC
D: TRBD1; size: few; V: TRBV4-2; J: TRBJ1-5; CDR3: CASSQGTGGKPQHF; DNA: TGTGCCAGCAGCCAAGGGACAGGGGGTAAGCCCCAGCATTTT
D: TRBD1; size: NA; V: TRBV5-1; J: TRBJ1-2; CDR3: CASSLEGQGNYGYTF; DNA: TGCGCCAGCAGCTTGGAGGGACAGGGCAACTATGGCTACACCTTC
D: TRBD2; size: NA; V: TRBV5-8; J: TRBJ2-7; CDR3: CASRFAWELAGAEQYF; DNA: TGTGCCAGCAGATTCGCTTGGGAACTAGCGGGAGCCGAGCAGTACTTC
D: NA; size: NA; V: TRBV6-1; J: TRBJ1-1; CDR3: CATTSTGHTEAFF; DNA: TGTGCCACCACCTCCACAGGGCACACTGAAGCTTTCTTT
D: TRBD2; size: NA; V: TRBV28; J: TRBJ2-2; CDR3: CASSGLAGGEGGELFF; DNA: TGTGCCAGCAGCGGACTAGCGGGAGGAGAAGGGGGGGAGCTGTTTTTT
D: NA; size: NA; V: TRBV13; J: TRBJ1-4; CDR3: CASSSSGVKEKLFF; DNA: TGTGCCAGCAGCTCCTCAGGGGTCAAGGAAAAACTGTTTTTT
D: NA; size: NA; V: TRBV9; J: TRBJ1-1; CDR3: CASTPTGMNTEAFF; DNA: TGTGCCAGCACTCCGACAGGAATGAACACTGAAGCTTTCTTT
D: TRBD1; size: NA; V: TRBV28; J: TRBJ1-2; CDR3: CASRPMGAGGEDGYTF; DNA: TGTGCCAGCAGACCTATGGGTGCAGGGGGCGAGGATGGCTACACCTTC
D: NA; size: NA; V: TRBV7-2; J: TRBJ2-7; CDR3: CASSLTRANYEQYF; DNA: TGTGCCAGCAGCTTAACGCGGGCAAACTACGAGCAGTACTTC
D: TRBD1; size: NA; V: TRBV30; J: TRBJ1-5; CDR3: CAWSRGTAGNQPQHF; DNA: TGTGCCTGGAGTAGGGGGACAGCGGGCAATCAGCCCCAGCATTTT
D: NA; size: NA; V: TRBV19; J: TRBJ1-5; CDR3: CASSSPMGLSNQPQHF; DNA: TGTGCCAGTAGTTCTCCAATGGGCCTTAGCAATCAGCCCCAGCATTTT
D: NA; size: once; V: TRBV6-6; J: TRBJ1-1; CDR3: CASSYETVNTEAFF; DNA: TGTGCCAGCAGTTACGAGACAGTGAACACTGAAGCTTTCTTT
D: TRBD1; size: NA; V: TRBV28; J: TRBJ1-4; CDR3: CASSTAQGVREKLFF; DNA: TGTGCCAGCAGTACTGCACAGGGGGTTAGGGAAAAACTGTTTTTT
D: NA; size: NA; V: TRBV19; J: TRBJ1-2; CDR3: CASSSQGDITNYGYTF; DNA: TGTGCCAGTAGCTCACAGGGAGATATAACTAACTATGGCTACACCTTC
D: TRBD1; size: NA; V: TRBV6-1; J: TRBJ1-1; CDR3: CASARGHLTNTEAFF; DNA: TGTGCCAGTGCGAGGGGGCATTTGACAAACACTGAAGCTTTCTTT
D: NA; size: NA; V: TRBV4-2; J: TRBJ1-2; CDR3: CASSQAGEGIYGYTF; DNA: TGTGCCAGCAGCCAAGCAGGGGAGGGGATCTATGGCTACACCTTC
D: TRBD1; size: few; V: TRBV27; J: TRBJ2-3; CDR3: CASSFAGGGPDTQYF; DNA: TGTGCCAGCAGTTTCGCAGGGGGCGGTCCAGATACGCAGTATTTT
D: TRBD2; size: NA; V: TRBV28; J: TRBJ2-2; CDR3: CASSGRTRTGELFF; DNA: TGTGCCAGCAGTGGGAGGACTAGAACCGGGGAGCTGTTTTTT
D: NA; size: NA; V: TRBV29-1; J: TRBJ1-1; CDR3: CSVSTAVNTEAFF; DNA: TGCAGCGTTTCGACAGCCGTGAACACTGAAGCTTTCTTT
D: TRBD1; size: NA; V: TRBV29-1; J: TRBJ2-1; CDR3: CSVDRGSGYNEQFF; DNA: TGCAGCGTGGACAGGGGGTCAGGCTACAATGAGCAGTTCTTC
D: TRBD2; size: NA; V: TRBV2; J: TRBJ2-7; CDR3: CASNSGRAKSYEQYF; DNA: TGTGCCAGTAATAGCGGGAGGGCTAAATCCTACGAGCAGTACTTC
D: TRBD2; size: few; V: TRBV5-1; J: TRBJ2-1; CDR3: CASQEVSGSYNEQFF; DNA: TGCGCCAGCCAGGAAGTTAGCGGGAGTTACAATGAGCAGTTCTTC
D: NA; size: few; V: TRBV5-8; J: TRBJ2-5; CDR3: CASSWMGGRRETQYF; DNA: TGTGCCAGCAGCTGGATGGGGGGGCGGAGGGAGACCCAGTACTTC
D: NA; size: NA; V: TRBV28; J: TRBJ1-1; CDR3: CASSLGDRTNTEAFF; DNA: TGTGCCAGCAGTTTAGGAGACAGAACGAACACTGAAGCTTTCTTT
D: TRBD1; size: NA; V: TRBV25-1; J: TRBJ1-2; CDR3: CASSGPGQEGSWDGYTF; DNA: TGTGCCAGCAGTGGACCGGGACAGGAAGGGAGCTGGGATGGCTACACCTTC
D: NA; size: NA; V: TRBV2; J: TRBJ2-1; CDR3: CASIAGGNEQFF; DNA: TGTGCCAGCATTGCAGGGGGGAATGAGCAGTTCTTC
D: NA; size: NA; V: TRBV4-2; J: TRBJ1-1; CDR3: CASSQETENTEAFF; DNA: TGTGCCAGCAGCCAAGAGACAGAGAACACTGAAGCTTTCTTT
D: NA; size: NA; V: TRBV9; J: TRBJ1-2; CDR3: CASSVVETSRGGYTF; DNA: TGTGCCAGCAGCGTAGTAGAGACTTCTAGGGGAGGCTACACCTTC
D: NA; size: NA; V: TRBV2; J: TRBJ1-1; CDR3: CASSKEGSTEAFF; DNA: TGTGCCAGCTCAAAGGAGGGGAGCACTGAAGCTTTCTTT
D: TRBD2; size: NA; V: TRBV10-3; J: TRBJ2-1; CDR3: CAISTKGLAANNEQFF; DNA: TGTGCCATCAGTACAAAGGGACTAGCGGCCAACAATGAGCAGTTCTTC
D: NA; size: NA; V: TRBV15; J: TRBJ2-3; CDR3: CASTGPSGDTQYF; DNA: TGTGCCTCGACAGGCCCATCGGGAGATACGCAGTATTTT
D: TRBD1; size: NA; V: TRBV5-4; J: TRBJ2-6; CDR3: CASSYPGQGAGANVLTF; DNA: TGTGCCAGCAGCTACCCGGGACAGGGGGCTGGGGCCAACGTCCTGACTTTC
D: NA; size: NA; V: TRBV2; J: TRBJ1-2; CDR3: CASSPQGLAYGYTF; DNA: TGTGCCAGCAGCCCACAGGGTCTAGCCTATGGCTACACCTTC
D: NA; size: NA; V: TRBV5-4; J: TRBJ2-1; CDR3: CASSLGGLATYNEQFF; DNA: TGTGCCAGCAGCTTGGGTGGGTTAGCTACCTACAATGAGCAGTTCTTC
D: TRBD1; size: NA; V: TRBV5-5; J: TRBJ1-2; CDR3: CASSTTGTGNYGYTF; DNA: TGTGCCAGCAGTACGACCGGGACAGGGAACTATGGCTACACCTTC
D: NA; size: NA; V: TRBV27; J: TRBJ2-3; CDR3: CASSLGAGSRADTQYF; DNA: TGTGCCAGCAGTTTAGGGGCGGGGTCGAGGGCAGATACGCAGTATTTT
D: NA; size: once; V: TRBV4-2; J: TRBJ2-1; CDR3: CASSQPGRGDEQFF; DNA: TGTGCCAGCAGCCAACCTGGTCGCGGCGATGAGCAGTTCTTC
D: NA; size: NA; V: TRBV19; J: TRBJ1-2; CDR3: CASTTSGNRASNYGYTF; DNA: TGTGCCAGTACCACCTCGGGTAACAGGGCTTCCAACTATGGCTACACCTTC
D: TRBD2; size: NA; V: TRBV7-9; J: TRBJ2-3; CDR3: CASSPRTSGGVYTQYF; DNA: TGTGCCAGCAGCCCGAGGACTAGCGGTGGTGTGTATACGCAGTATTTT
D: TRBD1; size: NA; V: TRBV7-3; J: TRBJ2-1; CDR3: CASSLGTGNEQFF; DNA: TGTGCCAGCAGCTTGGGGACAGGGAATGAGCAGTTCTTC